This T cell receptor (beta chain) is drawn from a study of cytomegalovirus exposure and HLA in healthy donors (dated by TCRdb to the late 2010s). Regarding the study in general: An earlier analysis of approximately 590 of the donors reported 250 to 300 Gb of sequence data and 117 million unique TCR beta sequences from about 180 million T cells. To decide whether each TCR beta V gene segment behaved as functional or pseudogenic, an earlier analysis of 587 of the donors relied on high-throughput TCR beta sequencing. A later genetic analysis took genome-wide SNP genotypes for about 55% of the 666 donors and used that subset as a discovery cohort. All discovery cohort repertoires had been generated using a single sequencing platform. Rather than drawing on any new phenotypic data, the later analysis identified candidate immune exposures from TCR beta sequences and the way those sequences occurred across donors. Along with the roughly 670-subject first cohort, a separate validation cohort of over a hundred different subjects was used. Both class I and class II loci were covered by HLA typing, at four-digit resolution. High-throughput TCR immunosequencing, statistical association of individual TCRs with disease status, and machine learning were combined to predict cytomegalovirus infection status. Donor age, sex, ethnicity and CMV serostatus were compiled alongside the repertoire data. The number of typed donors differed by locus: 629-630 for A, B, C, DRB1 and DQB1; some 540 for DQA1; approximately 610 for DPA1; and around 450 for DPB1. Roughly 5 DR-DQ haplotypes were handled as single units for association and clustering, since linkage in the cohort was strong. The aim of the study was to test whether cataloging public T cell receptors could identify signatures of past pathogen exposure. The T cell repertoires of some 700 subjects were profiled by immunosequencing and related to cytomegalovirus serostatus. Of the 350 to 450 genotyped donors, roughly 80% were placed in the genetic ancestry cluster associated with self-reported Caucasian donors. Roughly 300 gigabases of sequencing data and 70 million to 95 million unique TCR sequences made up an early release that covered fewer than 650 HLA-typed donors. In a later analysis, previously published TCR beta repertoires from fewer than 750 donors were re-analyzed and high-resolution HLA genotyping was added so that TCR occurrence patterns could be studied. Across some 400 genotyped donors of the cohort, an average of roughly 250,000 unique TCR beta nucleotide sequences per donor were sequenced, and approximately 19% of those sequences were non-productive.

On the study overall, not on this receptor specifically: Across donors, most TCR sequences were observed very rarely, whereas some public TCRs were present in many individuals. Correlated functional status among segregating V segments might be attributable to linkage disequilibrium, but an unknown experimental factor could not be ruled out. In a later analysis, HLA-associated TCR beta chains showed more clonal expansion and lower generation probabilities than non-associated chains that were equally common. HLA typing was unavailable for some donors at each locus, so association tests used only the typed subset. In a later genetic analysis, a missense DCLRE1C variant was associated with V-gene and J-gene trimming of TCR beta chains, and the association was replicated in an independent cohort. A later analysis reported that several top co-occurrence clusters appeared linked to parvovirus B19, influenza, CMV and Epstein-Barr virus. The earlier analysis of 587 of the donors excluded about 16 rarely observed V segments, including chromosome 9 orphons, because counts were too low. The study listed 164 TCR beta chains as associated with cytomegalovirus. In a later analysis, the rate of TCR association differed among HLA loci, with DRB1 alleles having the most associated TCRs and HLA-C alleles having the fewest. At a false discovery rate of 0.05, a later analysis linked 16,000 or so TCR beta sequences to specific HLA alleles. Only TCR beta chains were sequenced in this cohort, and the absence of alpha or paired-chain data limited detectable features. The 87-base-pair reads could not distinguish some IMGT-functional V segments, including TRBV6-2 and TRBV6-3, so those segments were excluded. According to a later analysis, most CMV-associated TCR beta chains appeared to be HLA-restricted, and the HLA associations seemed to be driven largely by CMV exposure. In an earlier analysis of under 600 of the donors, most TCR beta V segments were observed in productive rearrangements about 87% or about 30% of the time, broadly matching IMGT annotations. Strong co-occurrence of HLA alleles, especially DR and DQ, made assigning TCR associations to individual alleles difficult. A further reported finding was that TCR beta sequences accurately predicted the HLA-A and HLA-B alleles for most subjects in the first cohort. The classifier was reported to diagnose cytomegalovirus status with high specificity and sensitivity in both the original cohort and the validation cohort. The presence/absence analyses assumed that sequencing depth was roughly uniform across donors, and that assumption may not be true. A later genetic analysis reported fewer N-insertions in productive TCRs among donors in an Asian-associated ancestry cluster than the roughly 670-donor mean. CMV serostatus was the only immune exposure information available for the cohort. A group of highly shared sequence variants was considered likely to be a technical artifact of the sequencing pipeline. Three of the identified cytomegalovirus-associated TCR beta chains were confirmed in vitro to be specific for cytomegalovirus antigens. The authors suggested that the approach could potentially be generalized to other disease states and immunological phenotypes.

The germline V gene sets CDR1 to MRHNA and CDR2 to SNTAGT. The CDR3 sequence holds 18 residues, the cysteine and phenylalanine included. Only the CDR3 DNA is retained, 54 bases long and in frame from the first base. Unmatched junction bases come to 19, with V trimmed by 4 bases and J by 8 bases. The cohort comprised 670 or so healthy bone marrow donors. At the time of sampling, every cohort member was nominally healthy, though immune exposures that went unrecorded were likely present. CMV serostatus was positive for 250 to 300 and negative for about 50% of the roughly 700 cohort members, and was not recorded for this donor. Each donor provided a peripheral blood sample, and peripheral blood mononuclear cells were used for TCR beta sequencing. Genomic DNA was extracted from the blood cell samples with the Qiagen DNeasy Blood Extraction Kit. The library was produced with the immunoSEQ multiplex PCR assay. For the multiplex PCR, a mixture combining 60 forward primers for TCR Vbeta segments and 13 reverse primers for TCR Jbeta segments was used. A multiplex PCR assay on genomic DNA amplified the CDR3 region of rearranged TCR beta genes. The amplified TCR beta libraries were sequenced on the Illumina HiSeq System as 87-base-pair reads. The paper's data handling went like this. Across the 700 or so repertoires, a later analysis counted 80 million or so unique TCR beta chains, some 11 million of which were shared by at least two donors. Raw reads were error-corrected and collapsed into unique sequences by a nearest-neighbor algorithm in which closely related sequences were merged to remove PCR and sequencing errors. Alignment of CDR3 sequences to IMGT reference sequences was used to assign V, D and J gene segments. For a sequence to be retained, at least a six-nucleotide match to both a V gene segment and a J gene segment was required. A rearrangement was called productive if the CDR3 had no stop codons and remained in frame with V and J, and every other rearrangement was called non-productive. CDR3 was defined by IMGT convention, running from the second conserved V-encoded cysteine to the conserved J-encoded phenylalanine. The earlier analysis of a few hundred of the donors excluded any sequence lacking an unambiguous match to a single V gene segment. In an earlier analysis of 587 of the donors, V segments were called functional above 56.7% productive rearrangements and were called segregating when the between-donor standard deviation exceeded 5%. To diagnose cytomegalovirus status from the catalog of TCR beta chain sequences, a statistical classification framework was built. V and J gene assignment, in a later analysis, came from comparing TCR nucleotide sequences with IMGT/GENE-DB human TR gene sequences. In a later analysis, CDR3 sequences and most-parsimonious VDJ recombination scenarios were assigned using the TCRdist pipeline. In a later analysis, each TCR beta chain was defined by its CDR3 amino acid sequence together with its V-gene family, and reads lacking a unique V-gene family were excluded. A later analysis removed 592 highly shared, low-generation-probability nucleotide sequences to deal with suspected cross-contamination and a sequencing artifact. In a later analysis, a clonal expansion index for each public chain was calculated from normalized within-repertoire ranks of inferred template counts. Generation probabilities in a later analysis came from a VDJ recombination model fitted to out-of-frame rearrangements, and those results were checked against IGoR. A later analysis scored TCR-TCR, TCR-HLA and TCR-CMV co-occurrence with hypergeometric tests, applying a repertoire-size bias correction to TCR pairs. A later analysis estimated false discovery rates by permuting HLA or CMV assignments 20 times. In a later analysis, co-occurring TCRs were grouped using DBSCAN, and TCRdist sequence similarity was added for clustering within HLA-allele-positive subsets. Repertoires with fewer than 30,000 or more than 120,000 public chains were left out of co-occurrence clustering, as were five repertoires with anomalous nucleotide sharing. TCRdb obtained this table from immuneACCESS and retained in-frame rearrangements with V and J assigned. These tables miss some clones; where compared with another copy, unresolved V genes account for less than half of the shortfall, and the remainder is unexplained. The V and J calls and clone size were taken over from that table, and D and trimming were inferred from the DNA. This sample comprises more than 130,000 clones, approximately 70% of them detected only once. The top ten hold around 14% of the sample.

Comments on this clone: No cognate antigen has been identified for it. Base quality data are lacking; no much larger clone is found one base away.

This sequence was found in a human donor in good health. Sample: PBMCs. Recombination connected TRBV6-4 to TRBJ2-1; the central 8 bases match TRBD2. The nucleotide sequence is TGTGCCAGCAGTGCACACCCCCCCCGGGGGGGGGCCTTGCATGAGCAGTTCTTC. This translates into CASSAHPPRGGALHEQFF.